This entry describes one T cell receptor (beta chain). The record originates from a study of long-term antiretroviral therapy in people with HIV. Sequencing relied on immunoSEQ assay v3.0, run at survey level. Sequencing was designed to cover about 35,000-50,000 T-cell genomes in each sample. The repertoire was sequenced with immunoSEQ multiplex PCR; TCRdb's copy has only in-frame clones and lacks some. The sample contains some 26,000 clones, roughly 80% of which appear only once. Germline assignment: CDR1 MNHEY and CDR2 SMNVEV (reference sequence). Trimming cost V 3 bases and J 1 base, with 9 bases left between them. The CDR3 runs to 15 residues.

The chain employs TRBV27 and TRBJ2-2, with D perhaps matching TRBD1 or TRBD2 (5 bases each). Sequencing was performed on unsorted PBMCs, taken 2.9 years after starting antiretroviral therapy. The source of this sequence is a man aged 45 to 65 with HIV. The CDR3 is CASSLRGVNTGELFF. DNA for the CDR3: TGTGCCAGCAGTTTGAGAGGGGTGAACACCGGGGAGCTGTTTTTT.